The rows below give T cell receptor beta chains drawn from one sample of a study of blood T cell repertoires in COVID-19. Assay used: immunoSEQ multiplex PCR; TCRdb lists only in-frame clones, some missing. This table has around 260,000 clones, roughly 85% appearing once. Source material: peripheral blood. These receptors all stem from a woman between 45 and 65 years old who had recovered from COVID-19. CDR3s include the opening cysteine and the closing phenylalanine or tryptophan. Fields, in order: CDR3 length, clone size, D gene, J gene, V gene, CDR3 DNA, CDR3 protein. A D gene is named only where the DNA matches it firmly. Size values are once, few and many counts, or a class for expanded clones, and some rows have none.

cdr3_length: 13; clone_size: .; d_call: TRBD2; j_call: TRBJ2-1; v_call: TRBV19; cdr3_nt: TGTGCCAGTAGTAGACTAGCCTCGAATGAGCAGTTCTTC; cdr3_aa: CASSRLASNEQFF
cdr3_length: 13; clone_size: .; d_call: TRBD1; j_call: TRBJ1-1; v_call: TRBV12-3/TRBV12-4; cdr3_nt: TGTGCCAGCAATGACTACAGGGGCAGGAGGGCTTTCTTT; cdr3_aa: CASNDYRGRRAFF
cdr3_length: 17; clone_size: .; d_call: TRBD2; j_call: TRBJ2-1; v_call: TRBV18; cdr3_nt: TGTGCCAGCTCATCTCAGCGGGAGGTTAGCTCCTACAATGAGCAGTTCTTC; cdr3_aa: CASSSQREVSSYNEQFF
cdr3_length: 16; clone_size: .; d_call: TRBD1; j_call: TRBJ1-6; v_call: TRBV28; cdr3_nt: TGTGCCAGCATGGAACAGGGGTCGCGTAATAATTCACCCCTCCACTTT; cdr3_aa: CASMEQGSRNNSPLHF
cdr3_length: 14; clone_size: .; d_call: TRBD2; j_call: TRBJ2-7; v_call: TRBV7-2; cdr3_nt: TGTGCCAGCAGGCGGGGGGGCGGAACCTACGAGCAGTACTTC; cdr3_aa: CASRRGGGTYEQYF
cdr3_length: 16; clone_size: .; d_call: .; j_call: TRBJ1-4; v_call: TRBV4-3; cdr3_nt: TGCGCCAGCAGCCAAGTTGGCCTCCTCTCAATGGAAAAACTGTTTTTT; cdr3_aa: CASSQVGLLSMEKLFF
cdr3_length: 14; clone_size: .; d_call: TRBD1; j_call: TRBJ1-1; v_call: TRBV7-6; cdr3_nt: TGTGCCAGCAGCTTAGAGACAGGGGAGGCTGAAGCTTTCTTT; cdr3_aa: CASSLETGEAEAFF
cdr3_length: 13; clone_size: .; d_call: .; j_call: TRBJ2-1; v_call: TRBV7-2; cdr3_nt: TGTGCCAGCAGCCCTAGACTGATCTCGGAGCAGTTCTTC; cdr3_aa: CASSPRLISEQFF
cdr3_length: 14; clone_size: once; d_call: TRBD1; j_call: TRBJ1-5; v_call: TRBV27; cdr3_nt: TGTGCCAGCAGTCAGGACAGGGTCAATCAGCCCCAGCATTTT; cdr3_aa: CASSQDRVNQPQHF
cdr3_length: 12; clone_size: .; d_call: .; j_call: TRBJ2-1; v_call: TRBV10-3; cdr3_nt: TGTGCCATCAGTGAGCCCCCGAGGGAGCAGTTCTTC; cdr3_aa: CAISEPPREQFF
cdr3_length: 15; clone_size: .; d_call: .; j_call: TRBJ2-1; v_call: TRBV5-1; cdr3_nt: TGCGCCAGCAGCTTGGATGGGAGCTCCTACAATGAGCAGTTCTTC; cdr3_aa: CASSLDGSSYNEQFF
cdr3_length: 17; clone_size: .; d_call: .; j_call: TRBJ1-1; v_call: TRBV21-1; cdr3_nt: .; cdr3_aa: CASSIRVMWGEGTEAFF
cdr3_length: 15; clone_size: .; d_call: .; j_call: TRBJ2-5; v_call: TRBV6-5; cdr3_nt: TGTGCCAGCAGTTACGGCCCGGGACTCCAAGAGACCCAGTACTTC; cdr3_aa: CASSYGPGLQETQYF
cdr3_length: 13; clone_size: .; d_call: .; j_call: TRBJ2-7; v_call: TRBV6-2/TRBV6-3; cdr3_nt: TGTGCCAGCAGTTACTGGACAGCCTACGAGCAGTACTTC; cdr3_aa: CASSYWTAYEQYF
cdr3_length: 12; clone_size: .; d_call: .; j_call: TRBJ1-2; v_call: TRBV3-1/TRBV3-2; cdr3_nt: TGTGCCAGCAGCCGTGGACAGAATGGCTACACCTTC; cdr3_aa: CASSRGQNGYTF
cdr3_length: 17; clone_size: .; d_call: TRBD2; j_call: TRBJ2-5; v_call: TRBV7-2; cdr3_nt: TGTGCCAGCAGCTTAAAGGTGGTCGGGGGGTTACAAGAGACCCAGTACTTC; cdr3_aa: CASSLKVVGGLQETQYF
cdr3_length: 15; clone_size: once; d_call: TRBD2; j_call: TRBJ2-1; v_call: TRBV4-3; cdr3_nt: TGCGCCAGCAGCCAAGTTGGGACGGGGGGAAATGAGCAGTTCTTC; cdr3_aa: CASSQVGTGGNEQFF
cdr3_length: 17; clone_size: .; d_call: TRBD1; j_call: TRBJ1-1; v_call: TRBV28; cdr3_nt: TGTGCCAGCAGTGCCTTCAGGGGGCAGGTAAAGAACACTGAAGCTTTCTTT; cdr3_aa: CASSAFRGQVKNTEAFF
cdr3_length: 19; clone_size: .; d_call: TRBD2; j_call: TRBJ2-7; v_call: TRBV28; cdr3_nt: TGTGCCAGCAGTTTTGGGGTGGCTAGCGGGCCAAGGAGCTCCTACGAGCAGTACTTC; cdr3_aa: CASSFGVASGPRSSYEQYF
cdr3_length: 13; clone_size: .; d_call: TRBD1; j_call: TRBJ1-1; v_call: TRBV28; cdr3_nt: TGTGCCAGCAGTTCGACAGGGTTCACTGAAGCTTTCTTT; cdr3_aa: CASSSTGFTEAFF
cdr3_length: 13; clone_size: few; d_call: .; j_call: TRBJ1-5; v_call: TRBV27; cdr3_nt: TGTGCCAGCAGGCCCCCAGGGAATCAGCCCCAGCATTTT; cdr3_aa: CASRPPGNQPQHF
cdr3_length: 14; clone_size: .; d_call: TRBD1; j_call: TRBJ1-1; v_call: TRBV6-2/TRBV6-3; cdr3_nt: TGTGCCAGCAGCCGAGGGGGCTCGAGCACTGAAGCTTTCTTT; cdr3_aa: CASSRGGSSTEAFF
cdr3_length: 12; clone_size: .; d_call: .; j_call: TRBJ1-2; v_call: TRBV29-1; cdr3_nt: TGCAGCGCTAGTCAACAGGACTATGGCTACACCTTC; cdr3_aa: CSASQQDYGYTF
cdr3_length: 14; clone_size: .; d_call: TRBD2; j_call: TRBJ2-5; v_call: TRBV28; cdr3_nt: TGTGCCAGCAGAGTAGCGGGAGCGGGGGAGACCCAGTACTTC; cdr3_aa: CASRVAGAGETQYF
cdr3_length: 17; clone_size: .; d_call: .; j_call: TRBJ2-7; v_call: TRBV21-1; cdr3_nt: TGTGCCAGCAGAGATGTAGCGGGATGTTACCAAAACTACGAGCAGTACTTC; cdr3_aa: CASRDVAGCYQNYEQYF
cdr3_length: 14; clone_size: .; d_call: TRBD1; j_call: TRBJ1-1; v_call: TRBV30; cdr3_nt: TGTGCCTGGACCACCGGGACAGGGGTCACTGAAGCTTTCTTT; cdr3_aa: CAWTTGTGVTEAFF
cdr3_length: 14; clone_size: .; d_call: .; j_call: TRBJ2-5; v_call: TRBV3-1/TRBV3-2; cdr3_nt: TGTGCCAGCAGCCCTAGGCCCCTCCAAGAGACCCAGTACTTC; cdr3_aa: CASSPRPLQETQYF
cdr3_length: 14; clone_size: .; d_call: .; j_call: TRBJ1-6; v_call: TRBV3-1/TRBV3-2; cdr3_nt: TGTGCCAGCAGCCAAGAGCAGGAGGCCTCACCCCTCCACTTT; cdr3_aa: CASSQEQEASPLHF
cdr3_length: 13; clone_size: .; d_call: TRBD2; j_call: TRBJ2-1; v_call: TRBV11-1; cdr3_nt: TGTGCCAGCAGCTTCGGGAGGGTCAATGAGCAGTTCTTC; cdr3_aa: CASSFGRVNEQFF
cdr3_length: 14; clone_size: .; d_call: TRBD1; j_call: TRBJ2-7; v_call: TRBV7-9; cdr3_nt: TGTGCCAGCAGCTTAGAACCCCGACAGGGTATCGGCAGCTTC; cdr3_aa: CASSLEPRQGIGSF
cdr3_length: 15; clone_size: many; d_call: .; j_call: TRBJ1-6; v_call: TRBV18; cdr3_nt: TGTGCCAGCTCACCAGGCGGGAGGGGGTATTCACCCCTCCACTTT; cdr3_aa: CASSPGGRGYSPLHF
cdr3_length: 13; clone_size: few; d_call: .; j_call: TRBJ1-1; v_call: TRBV29-1; cdr3_nt: TGCAGCGAACGGAGGACCTCGAACACTGAAGCTTTCTTT; cdr3_aa: CSERRTSNTEAFF
cdr3_length: 13; clone_size: .; d_call: .; j_call: TRBJ2-3; v_call: TRBV29-1; cdr3_nt: TGCAGCGTTGGGGCCTCAACCACAGATACGCAGTATTTT; cdr3_aa: CSVGASTTDTQYF
cdr3_length: 15; clone_size: once; d_call: TRBD2; j_call: TRBJ2-7; v_call: TRBV5-1; cdr3_nt: TGCGCCAGCAGCTTGGCGGGCGGGGGAGTCTACGAGCAGTACTTC; cdr3_aa: CASSLAGGGVYEQYF
cdr3_length: 16; clone_size: .; d_call: .; j_call: TRBJ2-3; v_call: TRBV5-1; cdr3_nt: TGCGCCAGCAGCCGGGGAAATAGCGGAGACACAGATACGCAGTATTTT; cdr3_aa: CASSRGNSGDTDTQYF